This entry is about one T cell receptor beta chain. Trimming stripped 1 base from V and 0 bases from J, with 4 bases between. Germline lookup yields CDR1 PRHDT and CDR2 FYEKMQ (reference sequence). CDR3 size: 15 residues. The data were taken from a study of T cell responses to AZD1222 COVID-19 vaccine. Across the whole study: Second-dose intervals near 4 or 12 weeks were combined.

Assay: immunoSEQ multiplex PCR; the TCRdb copy retains only in-frame clones and omits some. The table records approximately 110,000 clones, roughly 88% of them present only once. The chain is built from TRBV13 and TRBJ2-6; D call uncertain. Source: peripheral blood, taken on day 0 of AZD1222 vaccination. The TCR sequence derives from an adult in good health. This chain's CDR3 is CASSLARSGANVLTF. The CDR3 nucleotides read TGTGCCAGCAGCTTAGCCCGCTCTGGGGCCAACGTCCTGACTTTC.